Each of the 24 T cell receptor beta chains below was sequenced from the same sample in a study of T cells after yellow fever vaccination (dated by TCRdb to between 2018 and 2021). The library relied on 5' RACE. The listed sequencing device is Illumina HiSeq 2500. TCRdb handled the public reads itself, with Q25 trimming in fastp and clone calling in MiXCR, and kept productive beta chains. Rows with a matching CDR3 protein are joined into one entry that keeps the most common DNA and genes. A total of around 150,000 distinct CDR3 sequences appear in this sample, around 7% of them only once. In total, the top ten clones hold 2.5% to 3% of the sample. Per the publication, the treatment or condition label means: live attenuated yellow fever vaccine strain. Sequences were derived from CD4+ T cells sorted from PBMCs, sampled 5 days after the first yellow fever vaccination. The receptors derive from a man aged 18 to 29 who received the YFV17D yellow fever vaccine.

This clonotype was seen at least ten times. The chain recombines TRBV7-9 with TRBJ2-2, with 7 bases lining up with TRBD1. V shed 6 bases, J shed 3 bases, and the junction held 4 bases outside the gene matches. CDR3 length: 14 amino acids. Germline loops: CDR1 SEHNR, CDR2 FQNEAQ (reference sequence). In DNA, the CDR3 is TGTGCCAGCAGTTACGACAGGGACACCGGGGAGCTGTTTTTT. Its protein is CASSYDRDTGELFF.

This clonotype has a count of ten or more. The J gene is TRBJ1-6, the V gene TRBV6-5; 9 bases match TRBD1. CDR1 MNHEY and CDR2 SVGAGI come from the germline V gene. The CDR3 loop spans 16 amino acids. V gave up 4 bases and J gave up 6 bases; unmatched junction bases: 7. This CDR3 is CASSSGTGIINSPLHF. Written as DNA, the CDR3 is TGTGCCAGCAGTTCCGGGACAGGGATCATTAATTCACCCCTCCACTTT.

This clonotype came up many times. The genes are TRBV20-1 and TRBJ1-1; D may be TRBD1 (5 bases). This CDR3 comprises 15 residues. In germline, CDR1 is DFQATT, CDR2 SNEGSKA (reference sequence). Trimming removed 2 bases from V and 0 bases from J, with 13 bases in between. The CDR3 nucleotides read TGCAGTGCTAGACCAGGCCTGGGACTGAACACTGAAGCTTTCTTT. It translates to CSARPGLGLNTEAFF.

This clonotype showed up just once. An end of the junction does not agree with germline; a read error may underlie this. The chain uses TRBV7-3 and TRBJ2-2; TRBD2 is a possible D gene (6 bases). The CDR3 is 11 residues long. Germline V gene lookup returns CDR1 SGHTA and CDR2 FQGTGA. Here the CDR3 DNA reads TGTGCCAGCAGCTCCGGCGGGGATCTGTTTTTT. As protein: CASSSGGDLFF.

This clonotype occurred many times. The chain recombines TRBV7-3 with TRBJ2-3; tentative D call: TRBD2 (7 bases). V gave up 5 bases and J gave up 8 bases, with 14 bases separating them. Germline lookup yields CDR1 SGHTA and CDR2 FQGTGA. This CDR3 spans 13 amino acids. The CDR3 protein is CASSPPGGVTQYF. CDR3 in DNA: TGTGCCAGCAGCCCACCGGGGGGCGTTACGCAGTATTTT.

This clonotype has ten or more counts. The chain combines TRBV3-1 with TRBJ2-7; 10 positions match TRBD2. After removal of 4 bases from V and 4 bases from J, the junction contained 7 bases not matched to a gene. The germline V gene encodes CDR1 LGHDT and CDR2 YNNKEL (reference sequence). The CDR3 extends over 15 amino acids. The CDR3 sequence: CASSPCASGGYEQYV. The CDR3 DNA sequence: TGTGCCAGCAGCCCTTGCGCTAGCGGGGGTTACGAGCAGTACGTC.

This chain joins TRBV19 and TRBJ2-1; 9 bases are a match to TRBD1. CDR1 is LNHDA, CDR2 SQIVND, per germline (reference sequence). V dropped 6 bases and J dropped 6; count of bases not matched to a gene: 9. The CDR3 has 15 amino acids. The CDR3 DNA follows: TGTGCCAGTAGGGACAGGGGAAACCTAGGCAATGAGCAGTTCTTC. Translating gives CASRDRGNLGNEQFF.

This clonotype was observed a few times. The chain combines TRBV3-1 with TRBJ1-2, with D possibly TRBD1 on 6 matching bases. The CDR3 spans 15 residues. V gave up 1 base and J gave up 0 bases, with 9 bases separating them. Germline CDR1 is LGHDT and CDR2 is YNNKEL (reference sequence). Here the CDR3 reads CASSQAGTTNYGYTF. Written as DNA, the CDR3 is TGTGCCAGCAGCCAAGCCGGGACAACTAACTATGGCTACACCTTC.

The gene calls are TRBV24-1 and TRBJ2-1, with 9 bases identical to TRBD2. V shed 6 bases and J 7 bases; nucleotides not matched to a gene: 12. The germline CDR1 and CDR2 sequences are KGHDR and SFDVKD. CDR3 length: 16 amino acids. CDR3 sequence: CATSPPGAGGLNEQFF. As DNA, the CDR3 is TGTGCCACCAGTCCACCCGGGGCGGGGGGGCTTAATGAGCAGTTCTTC.

This clonotype was counted only a few times. V usage is TRBV4-3 and J usage is TRBJ1-6; 7 bases are shared with TRBD1. This CDR3 region has 16 residues. Germline V lookup: CDR1 LGHNA, CDR2 YSLEER. The ends lost 0 bases at V and 6 bases at J; junction bases unmatched: 5. The DNA of the CDR3 is TGCGCCAGCAGCCAAGAACCAGGACAGGCTAATTCACCCCTCCACTTT. Translated, it gives CASSQEPGQANSPLHF.

This clonotype was counted ten times or more. The chain joins TRBV29-1 to TRBJ2-7, with TRBD1 identical over 9 bases. The germline gives CDR1 SQVTM, CDR2 ANQGSEA. J gave up 2 bases and V 7 bases, and 6 bases lay outside the gene matches. The CDR3 loop spans 13 amino acids. The CDR3, as DNA: TGCAGCGCCCGGGACAGGGAGACCTACGAGCAGTACTTC. Amino acids: CSARDRETYEQYF.

The chain employs TRBV10-1 and TRBJ2-1; possibly TRBD2 for D (7 bases). Germline V gene data show CDR1 as WNHNN and CDR2 as SYGVQD (reference sequence). The CDR3 contains 15 residues. Trimming took 0 bases from V and 9 from J, leaving 15 bases between them. The CDR3 DNA follows: TGCGCCAGCAGTGAGTCGGGGGGGGGGCAGGGTGAGCAGTTCTTC. It yields the protein CASSESGGGQGEQFF.

This clonotype was seen repeatedly, ten times or more. The chain carries TRBV12-3 or TRBV12-4 and TRBJ1-2; the D is unclear. There are 15 residues in the CDR3. Trimming left V 4 bases short and J 2 bases short, with 14 bases between. The CDR3 nucleotides are TGTGCCAGCAGTTCCTCGGGAGGTATAAACTATGGCTACACCTTC. Protein: CASSSSGGINYGYTF.

This clonotype was observed at least ten times. J is TRBJ1-5 and V is TRBV5-1, with D unclear. CDR3 length: 17 residues. V shed 5 bases and J shed 0 bases, with 18 bases lying between them. Germline-derived CDR1 and CDR2 are SGHRS and YFSETQ. The CDR3: CASRFRGGHLSNQPQHF. The CDR3 DNA sequence: TGCGCCAGCAGATTCCGGGGAGGGCACCTTAGCAATCAGCCCCAGCATTTT.

This clonotype was observed at least ten times. The CDR3 sequence: CASSFLTGGGGVEQFF. The CDR3 coding sequence is TGCGCCAGCAGCTTCCTGACAGGGGGCGGGGGAGTTGAGCAGTTCTTC. The chain employs TRBV5-1 and TRBJ2-1, with 10 bases lining up with TRBD1. CDR1 and CDR2 (germline): SGHRS, YFSETQ. There are 16 residues in the CDR3. V was clipped by 2 bases and J by 9 bases; unmatched bases: 11.

This clonotype appeared a few times. The chain employs TRBV15 and TRBJ2-1, with TRBD2 matching over 9 bases. The J segment lost 4 bases and the V segment lost 1 base, leaving 5 bases of the junction unmatched. The CDR3 spans 16 residues. Per germline, CDR1 LNHNV and CDR2 YYDKDF (reference sequence). The CDR3, as DNA: TGTGCCACCAGCAGAGCGGCGACTAGCGGATACAATGAGCAGTTCTTC. It yields the protein CATSRAATSGYNEQFF.

The sample holds many counts of this clonotype. The chain recombines TRBV12-3 or TRBV12-4 with TRBJ1-6; D is uncertain. The CDR3 covers 14 residues. Trimming removed 5 bases at V and 7 bases at J, with 12 bases between. CDR3 coding DNA: TGTGCCAGCAGTCGTCAGTCGGGGAATTCACCCCTCCACTTT. This translates into CASSRQSGNSPLHF.

The sample holds many counts of this clonotype. The genes are TRBV5-4 and TRBJ1-1; D is undetermined. Germline V gene data show CDR1 as SGHNT and CDR2 as YYREEE (reference sequence). V was trimmed by 0 bases and J by 1 base, leaving 10 bases between them. The CDR3 loop spans 15 amino acids. The CDR3 sequence is CASSLVGGRNTEAFF. CDR3 DNA sequence: TGTGCCAGCAGCTTGGTCGGAGGGCGGAACACTGAAGCTTTCTTT.

A few counts support this clonotype. V gene TRBV29-1 combines with J gene TRBJ1-6; perhaps TRBD1 as D (6 bases). The CDR3 runs to 13 residues. In germline, CDR1 is SQVTM, CDR2 ANQGSEA. Trimming removed 4 bases at V and 7 bases at J, with 11 bases between. The CDR3 here is CSVGNRANSPLHF. For the CDR3, the DNA is TGCAGCGTTGGAAACAGGGCAAATTCACCCCTCCACTTT.

This chain connects TRBV5-1 to TRBJ2-5; 7 bases are a match to TRBD1. V lost 4 bases and J lost 2; bases outside the gene matches: 5. CDR1 is SGHRS, CDR2 YFSETQ, per germline. This CDR3 spans 14 amino acids. The CDR3 DNA sequence: TGCGCCAGCAGCGTTTTCAGGGGGCAAGAGACCCAGTACTTC. Its protein is CASSVFRGQETQYF.

The chain uses TRBV5-1 and TRBJ1-6, with TRBD1 matching 7 bases. Germline loops: CDR1 SGHRS, CDR2 YFSETQ. The CDR3 is made up of 15 amino acids. Trimming at V came to 5 bases and at J to 4 bases, leaving 6 bases not matched to a gene. CDR3 residues: CASRITGQYNSPLHF. In nucleotides, the CDR3 is TGCGCCAGCAGGATAACGGGACAGTATAATTCACCCCTCCACTTT.

This clonotype was detected ten times or more. The chain employs TRBV7-9 and TRBJ2-7; the match to TRBD2 covers 7 bases. Germline trimming cut 5 bases from V and 4 bases from J; bases unmatched to any gene: 14. The CDR3 has 16 amino acids. Germline-derived CDR1 and CDR2 are SEHNR and FQNEAQ (reference sequence). This CDR3 is CASSKPLRTRGYEQYV. For the CDR3, the DNA is TGTGCCAGCAGCAAACCTCTACGGACTAGAGGATACGAGCAGTACGTC.

The rearrangement uses TRBV3-1 and TRBJ1-1; D uncertain. Germline CDR1 is LGHDT and CDR2 is YNNKEL (reference sequence). CDR3 length: 15 residues. Deletions cut 2 bases from V and 5 bases from J, with 15 bases between. The CDR3 nucleotides are TGTGCCAGCAGCCAATGGGTCCCCGCGGGGACTGAAGCTTTCTTT. Translating gives CASSQWVPAGTEAFF.

This clonotype was observed a handful of times. The gene calls are TRBV6-5 and TRBJ1-5; 10 nucleotides line up with TRBD1. The CDR3 covers 15 residues. V was pared by 6 bases and J by 5 bases, with 7 bases of the junction left unmatched. Germline V gene data show CDR1 as MNHEY and CDR2 as SVGAGI. In DNA, the CDR3 is TGTGCCAGCAGAAAAGGGACAGGGGAACATCAGCCCCAGCATTTT. Protein product: CASRKGTGEHQPQHF.